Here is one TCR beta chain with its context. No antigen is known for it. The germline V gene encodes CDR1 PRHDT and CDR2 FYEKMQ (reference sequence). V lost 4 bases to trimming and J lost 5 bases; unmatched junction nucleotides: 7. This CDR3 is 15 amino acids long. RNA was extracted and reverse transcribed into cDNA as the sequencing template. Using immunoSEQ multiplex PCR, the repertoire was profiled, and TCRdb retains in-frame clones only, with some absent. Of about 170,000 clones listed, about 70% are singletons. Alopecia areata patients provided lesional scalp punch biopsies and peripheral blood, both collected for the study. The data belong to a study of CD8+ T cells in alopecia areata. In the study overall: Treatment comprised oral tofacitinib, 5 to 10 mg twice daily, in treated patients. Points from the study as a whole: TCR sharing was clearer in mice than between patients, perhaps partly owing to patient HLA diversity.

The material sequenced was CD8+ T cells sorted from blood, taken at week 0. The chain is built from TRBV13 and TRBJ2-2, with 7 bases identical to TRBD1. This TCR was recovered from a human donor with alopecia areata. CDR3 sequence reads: CASSSRDRSTGELFF. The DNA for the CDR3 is TGTGCCAGCAGCTCCCGGGACAGAAGTACCGGGGAGCTGTTTTTT.